This T cell receptor beta chain derives from a study of tumor and adjacent non-tumor tissue in lung cancer. Overall study findings and caveats: Significantly higher TCR diversity was found in tumor than normal lung.

The library came from three nested PCR rounds adapted from ARM-PCR protocols. TCRdb passed the multiplex PCR reads through MiXCR, listing each CDR3 protein once. Of some 84,000 distinct CDR3 sequences listed, around 57% were seen once; the top ten hold about 15%. This CDR3 spans 12 amino acids. Germline values: CDR1 DFQATT, CDR2 SNEGSKA (reference sequence). The template was RNA from unsorted bulk tissue. This clonotype was counted a single time. Its antigen is still unknown. The junction and the germline gene differ at one end; a read error may be behind it. This receptor was taken from a man aged 70 or older with non-small cell lung cancer. This rearrangement joins TRBV20-1 to TRBJ2-1; D remains unclear. Source material: lung tumor tissue. In nucleotides, the CDR3 is TGCTGTGCTCCTCGGATGTTAAATGAGCAGTTCTTC. Protein product: CCAPRMLNEQFF.